A single sample gave rise to the 15 T cell receptor beta chains below, sequenced in a study of shared T cell receptors in the human thymus (dated by TCRdb to the early 2020s). The library was obtained by the immunoSEQ multiplex PCR assay. TCRdb obtained this table from immuneACCESS and retained in-frame rearrangements with V and J assigned. These tables miss some clones; where compared with another copy, unresolved V genes account for less than half of the shortfall, and the remainder is unexplained. The sample table shows about 660,000 clones, and around 87% are seen once. The ten largest account for around 0.01% of the sample. The data were also submitted as part of a second study, on human thymus T cells.

Input material: thymocytes. These receptors were taken from a boy younger than two with a congenital heart defect. Donor details come from another sample of the same person, matched by shared clones.

The gene calls are TRBV18 and TRBJ1-2; TRBD1 aligns across 8 bases. The CDR3 has 15 amino acids. Germline loops: CDR1 KGHSH, CDR2 LQKENI. Losses at the gene ends were 1 base for V and 4 bases for J; bases not matched to a gene: 5. CDR3 bases: TGTGCCAGCTCACCACGGCCAGGGGGCGGCTATGGCTACACCTTC. This translates into CASSPRPGGGYGYTF.

The chain carries TRBV6-5 and TRBJ2-1, with TRBD2 matching over 9 bases. This CDR3 contains 16 residues. The germline V gene has CDR1 MNHEY and CDR2 SVGAGI. V shed 3 bases, J shed 4 bases, and the junction held 7 bases outside the gene matches. CDR3 in DNA: TGTGCCAGCAGTTATTCTAGCGGGAAGCCATACAATGAGCAGTTCTTC. This translates into CASSYSSGKPYNEQFF.

The chain links TRBV27 to TRBJ2-7; perhaps TRBD2 as D (5 bases). Trimming took off 6 bases at V and 0 bases at J, with 21 bases between the two ends. Germline V gives CDR1 MNHEY, CDR2 SMNVEV (reference sequence). The CDR3 runs to 17 residues. The CDR3 sequence: CASRNRSPVGSSYEQYF. The DNA for the CDR3 is TGTGCCAGCAGGAACCGCTCGCCCGTGGGGAGCTCCTACGAGCAGTACTTC.

The chain joins TRBV7-6 to TRBJ2-4, with D tentatively TRBD1 (5 bases). The germline V gene has CDR1 SGHVS and CDR2 FNYEAQ. Trimming pared 1 base from V and 6 bases from J, leaving 10 bases between. The CDR3 extends over 14 amino acids. The CDR3: CASSLGQFGNIQYF. The CDR3 DNA reads TGTGCCAGCAGCTTAGGACAGTTTGGAAACATTCAGTACTTC.

CDR3 amino acids: CASSADVGGSDNEQFF. In nucleotides, the CDR3 is TGTGCCAGCAGTGCCGACGTGGGGGGAAGCGACAATGAGCAGTTCTTC. The chain links TRBV25-1 to TRBJ2-1; weak D call: TRBD2 (6 bases). Germline V gives CDR1 MGHDK, CDR2 SYGVNS. CDR3 length equals 16 residues. Trimming left V 4 bases short and J 5 bases short, with 18 bases between.

This clone was observed once. This sequence joins TRBV5-4 and TRBJ2-3; unclear D gene. This CDR3 has 12 amino acids. Germline V gives CDR1 SGHNT, CDR2 YYREEE (reference sequence). The V and J ends lost 0 bases and 3 bases respectively, with 2 bases between them. CDR3 amino acids: CASSLVTDTQYF. CDR3 nucleotide sequence: TGTGCCAGCAGCTTGGTAACAGATACGCAGTATTTT.

The CDR3, as DNA: TGTGCCAGCAGCCAAGACCGTCCCAGCTCCTACGAGCAGTACTTC. This codes for CASSQDRPSSYEQYF. The chain recombines TRBV4-2 with TRBJ2-7; D unclear. CDR1 is LGHNA and CDR2 is YNFKEQ in the germline V gene. The CDR3 sequence is 15 residues long. Trimming pared 0 bases from V and 0 bases from J, leaving 9 bases between.

The gene calls are TRBV25-1 and TRBJ1-2, with a tentative D call TRBD1 (5 bases). Trimming pared 3 bases from V and 5 bases from J, leaving 25 bases between. The CDR3 totals 18 residues. Germline CDR1 and CDR2: MGHDK and SYGVNS. In DNA, the CDR3 is TGTGCCAGCAGTGACTGGGAGACCGGGGACTTTGGGGAGTATGGCTACACCTTC. Its translation: CASSDWETGDFGEYGYTF.

V gene TRBV5-4 combines with J gene TRBJ2-1; maybe TRBD2 (5 bases). The germline V and J ends were trimmed by 1 base and 2 bases, with 10 bases remaining between them. From germline, CDR1 is SGHNT and CDR2 YYREEE (reference sequence). This CDR3 has 15 amino acids. CDR3 sequence reads: CASSLWTRAYNEQFF. CDR3 DNA: TGTGCCAGCAGCTTGTGGACTCGAGCCTACAATGAGCAGTTCTTC. Full variable domain (rest looked up from reference TRBV5-4 and TRBJ2-1): ETGVTQSPTHLIKTRGQQVTLRCSSQSGHNTVSWYQQALGQGPQFIFQYYREEENGRGNFPPRFSGLQFPNYSSELNVNALELDDSALYLCASSLWTRAYNEQFFGPGTRLTVL.

This chain links TRBV11-3 with TRBJ1-5; D remains ambiguous. The germline CDR1 and CDR2 sequences are SGHNT and YENEEA. Between the trimmed V and J ends, which lost 0 bases and 9 bases, there was a span of 6 bases. The CDR3 length is 12 residues. CDR3 DNA sequence: TGTGCCAGCAGCTTAGAAAGCGGGCCCCAGCATTTT. It translates to CASSLESGPQHF. Full variable domain (rest looked up from reference TRBV11-3 and TRBJ1-5): EAGVVQSPRYKIIEKKQPVAFWCNPISGHNTLYWYLQNLGQGPELLIRYENEEAVDDSQLPKDRFSAERLKGVDSTLKIQPAELGDSAVYLCASSLESGPQHFGDGTRLSIL.

This rearrangement joins TRBV28 to TRBJ1-5; 9 nucleotides align to TRBD1. V gave up 5 bases and J gave up 2 bases; unmatched junction bases: 16. Germline assignment: CDR1 MDHEN and CDR2 SYDVKM. The CDR3 length is 19 residues. CDR3 sequence reads: CASSRRDRVEVIGNQPQHF. The DNA for the CDR3 is TGTGCCAGCAGTCGCCGGGACAGGGTGGAGGTGATCGGCAATCAGCCCCAGCATTTT.

This chain links TRBV18 with TRBJ2-1; 9 bases are a match to TRBD2. After removal of 1 base from V and 12 bases from J, the junction contained 4 bases not matched to a gene. The CDR3 contains 13 residues. Per germline, CDR1 KGHSH and CDR2 LQKENI. CDR3 coding DNA: TGTGCCAGCTCACCACGAAGAGCGGGAGGGCAGTTCTTC. Its translation is CASSPRRAGGQFF.

The rearrangement joins TRBV6-1 to TRBJ1-2; D might be TRBD1 (6 bases). CDR3 length: 18 amino acids. CDR1 is MNHNS and CDR2 is SASEGT in the germline V gene. V was trimmed by 4 bases and J by 10 bases, leaving 31 bases between them. CDR3 region: CASSVCAPSSRDKVLYTF. The CDR3 DNA reads TGTGCCAGCAGTGTATGTGCCCCGTCCTCTCGGGACAAGGTACTCTACACCTTC.

V is TRBV11-2 and J is TRBJ2-7, with 10 bases lining up with TRBD2. CDR1 and CDR2 from the germline V gene are SGHAT and FQNNGV. V was pared by 5 bases and J by 6 bases, with 13 bases of the junction left unmatched. The CDR3 covers 16 residues. The CDR3 DNA is TGTGCCAGCAGCGCTGGGGCTAGCGGGAGACCCCCCGAGCAGTACTTC. This codes for CASSAGASGRPPEQYF.

The chain joins TRBV4-3 to TRBJ2-2; D may be TRBD1 (5 bases). Germline CDR1 is LGHNA and CDR2 is YSLEER. V lost 0 bases and J 1 base, leaving 12 bases between the germline ends. The CDR3 contains 17 residues. CDR3 in DNA: TGCGCCAGCAGCCAAGATGCCAGGGTAGAGAACACCGGGGAGCTGTTTTTT. Translating gives CASSQDARVENTGELFF.